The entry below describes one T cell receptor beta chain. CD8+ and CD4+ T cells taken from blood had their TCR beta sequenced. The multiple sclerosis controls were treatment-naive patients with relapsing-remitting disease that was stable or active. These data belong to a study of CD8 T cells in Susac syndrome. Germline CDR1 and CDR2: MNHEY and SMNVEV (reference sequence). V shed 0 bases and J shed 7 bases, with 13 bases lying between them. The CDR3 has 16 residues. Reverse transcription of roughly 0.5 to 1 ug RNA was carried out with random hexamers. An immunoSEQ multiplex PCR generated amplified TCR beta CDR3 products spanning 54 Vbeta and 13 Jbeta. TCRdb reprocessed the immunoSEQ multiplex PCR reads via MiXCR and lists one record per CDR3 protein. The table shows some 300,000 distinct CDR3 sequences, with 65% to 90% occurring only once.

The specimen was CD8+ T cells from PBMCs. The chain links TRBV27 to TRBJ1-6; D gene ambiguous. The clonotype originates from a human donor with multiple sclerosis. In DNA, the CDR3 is TGTGCCAGCAGTTTATCCAAAGAGGGAGGGAATTCACCCCTCCACTTT. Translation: CASSLSKEGGNSPLHF.